The rows below give T cell receptor beta chains drawn from one sample of a study of T cells in Graves' hyperthyroidism and ophthalmopathy. TCRdb reprocessed the multiplex PCR reads via MiXCR and lists one record per CDR3 protein. The repertoire includes roughly 500,000 distinct CDR3 sequences, under 25% of them detected once, and 49% sits in the top ten. Sequencing used blood. The receptors were gathered from a woman aged 65 to 85 with Graves' ophthalmopathy. The CDR3 runs from the conserved cysteine through the conserved F or W. Each record gives: J gene, D gene, V gene, clone size, CDR3 DNA, CDR3 protein. D genes are given only for firm matches. Clone size appears in some rows only: once, few, many, or a class for an expanded clone.

j_gene: TRBJ2-1; d_gene: -; v_gene: TRBV18; abundance: -; CDR3nt: TGTGCCAGCTCACCGCTTAAGAGGGATACTGAGCAGTTCTTC; CDR3aa: CASSPLKRDTEQFF
j_gene: TRBJ2-2; d_gene: -; v_gene: TRBV25-1; abundance: few; CDR3nt: TGTGCCAGCATATCTGGGTTCGGGGAGCTGTTTTTT; CDR3aa: CASISGFGELFF
j_gene: TRBJ2-7; d_gene: -; v_gene: TRBV6-2/TRBV6-3; abundance: few; CDR3nt: TGTGCCAGCAAGTCCGGAGTAACCTACGAGCAGTACTTC; CDR3aa: CASKSGVTYEQYF
j_gene: TRBJ1-5; d_gene: -; v_gene: TRBV19; abundance: -; CDR3nt: TGTGCCAGTACCCGAGTCATGGCTTCGGGCAATCAGCCCCAGCATTTT; CDR3aa: CASTRVMASGNQPQHF
j_gene: TRBJ1-4; d_gene: -; v_gene: TRBV30; abundance: few; CDR3nt: TGTGCCTGGAGTGTACGGCCCCCCTCAGCGAACGAAAAACTGTTTTTT; CDR3aa: CAWSVRPPSANEKLFF
j_gene: TRBJ1-1; d_gene: -; v_gene: TRBV20-1; abundance: -; CDR3nt: TGCAGTGCTAGGGTACCCAGGGAATCAAGAATGAACACTGAAGCTTTCTTT; CDR3aa: CSARVPRESRMNTEAFF
j_gene: TRBJ2-7; d_gene: TRBD2; v_gene: TRBV7-3; abundance: few; CDR3nt: TGTGCCAGCAGCTTACAAGCGGGAGGGAGTGAGCAGTACTTC; CDR3aa: CASSLQAGGSEQYF
j_gene: TRBJ1-1; d_gene: -; v_gene: TRBV28; abundance: -; CDR3nt: TGTGCCAGCAGCGGGAGGATGGACACTGAAGCTTTCTTT; CDR3aa: CASSGRMDTEAFF
j_gene: TRBJ2-7; d_gene: TRBD2; v_gene: TRBV27; abundance: -; CDR3nt: TGTGCCAGCAGTCTTAGGGGAGGGCATAGTGAGCAGTACTTC; CDR3aa: CASSLRGGHSEQYF
j_gene: TRBJ2-2; d_gene: -; v_gene: TRBV25-1; abundance: -; CDR3nt: TGTGCCAGCAGTGAATATAGTGGGGTCGATACCGGGGAGCTGTTTTTT; CDR3aa: CASSEYSGVDTGELFF
j_gene: TRBJ2-1; d_gene: -; v_gene: TRBV19; abundance: few; CDR3nt: TGTGCCAGTAGTGAGGGCAGGGGTGAGCAGTTCTTC; CDR3aa: CASSEGRGEQFF
j_gene: TRBJ1-1; d_gene: -; v_gene: TRBV7-9; abundance: few; CDR3nt: TGTGCCAGCAGCTTAATAGCGTACACTGAAGCTTTCTTT; CDR3aa: CASSLIAYTEAFF
j_gene: TRBJ1-5; d_gene: TRBD1; v_gene: TRBV28; abundance: many; CDR3nt: TGTGCCAGCAAACCAGGGGGACAGCTAATCGAGCCCCAGCATTTT; CDR3aa: CASKPGGQLIEPQHF
j_gene: TRBJ1-2; d_gene: TRBD1; v_gene: TRBV5-1; abundance: -; CDR3nt: TGCGCCAGCAGCCCAATGACAGGGGGCACCTATGGCTACACCTTC; CDR3aa: CASSPMTGGTYGYTF
j_gene: TRBJ2-2; d_gene: TRBD1; v_gene: TRBV2; abundance: many; CDR3nt: TGTGCCAGCAGTGAGGGACAGGCAAGGTGGGCCGGGGAGCTGTTTTTT; CDR3aa: CASSEGQARWAGELFF
j_gene: TRBJ2-1; d_gene: TRBD2; v_gene: TRBV6-2/TRBV6-3; abundance: few; CDR3nt: TGTGCCAGCAGTCCGGTTTCTAGCGGGAGTTATGAGCAGTTCTTC; CDR3aa: CASSPVSSGSYEQFF
j_gene: TRBJ1-5; d_gene: TRBD1; v_gene: TRBV12-3/TRBV12-4; abundance: few; CDR3nt: TGTGCCAGCAGTTTGGGTTACAGGGGACGGGATAGCAATCAGCCCCAGCATTTT; CDR3aa: CASSLGYRGRDSNQPQHF
j_gene: TRBJ2-5; d_gene: -; v_gene: TRBV27; abundance: few; CDR3nt: TGTGCCAGCAGCCGGGGGAAAACGAAACAAGAGACCCAGTACTTC; CDR3aa: CASSRGKTKQETQYF
j_gene: TRBJ2-5; d_gene: -; v_gene: TRBV15; abundance: many; CDR3nt: TGTGCCACCAGCAGCCGAGGGGGTCGCGAGACCCAGTACTTC; CDR3aa: CATSSRGGRETQYF
j_gene: TRBJ2-7; d_gene: TRBD1; v_gene: TRBV15; abundance: -; CDR3nt: TGTGCCACCAGCAGTCTGGGGACAGGGACGGTAAAGCAGTACTTC; CDR3aa: CATSSLGTGTVKQYF
j_gene: TRBJ1-2; d_gene: -; v_gene: TRBV20-1; abundance: -; CDR3nt: TGCAGTGAGATAAAGACCGACAGAACTAACTATGGCTACACCTTC; CDR3aa: CSEIKTDRTNYGYTF
j_gene: TRBJ2-2; d_gene: TRBD1; v_gene: TRBV25-1; abundance: -; CDR3nt: TGTGCCAGCAGTGTCGTGACAGGGGTCACCGGGGAGCTGTTTTTT; CDR3aa: CASSVVTGVTGELFF
j_gene: TRBJ2-5; d_gene: TRBD1; v_gene: TRBV5-6; abundance: few; CDR3nt: TGTGCCAGCAGCTTGGGCAGGGGCAGGGGGGAGACCCAGTACTTC; CDR3aa: CASSLGRGRGETQYF
j_gene: TRBJ2-1; d_gene: TRBD1; v_gene: TRBV7-9; abundance: -; CDR3nt: TGTGCCAGCAGCCCCCAATTCCGATCAGGGGGCGGCCACGGCCGTGAGCAGTTCTTC; CDR3aa: CASSPQFRSGGGHGREQFF
j_gene: TRBJ2-2; d_gene: TRBD1; v_gene: TRBV5-1; abundance: -; CDR3nt: TGCGCCAGCAGCGCCCCGGGACAGGGTAGCGGGGAGCTGTTTTTT; CDR3aa: CASSAPGQGSGELFF
j_gene: TRBJ2-7; d_gene: -; v_gene: TRBV5-1; abundance: many; CDR3nt: TGCGCCAGCAGCTTGGGGGTCAGAGACTACGAGCAGTACTTC; CDR3aa: CASSLGVRDYEQYF
j_gene: TRBJ2-4; d_gene: -; v_gene: TRBV6-1; abundance: -; CDR3nt: TGTGCCAGCAGGGGTGGCGGAAACATTCAGTACTTC; CDR3aa: CASRGGGNIQYF
j_gene: TRBJ1-1; d_gene: TRBD1; v_gene: TRBV11-2; abundance: few; CDR3nt: TGTGCCAGCAGCCAGACAGGGGGCGGGAGCACTGAAGCTTTCTTT; CDR3aa: CASSQTGGGSTEAFF
j_gene: TRBJ1-1; d_gene: -; v_gene: TRBV19; abundance: few; CDR3nt: TGTGCCAGTAGTATGGTTGGAGGCCGTGAAGCTTTCTTT; CDR3aa: CASSMVGGREAFF
j_gene: TRBJ1-1; d_gene: TRBD1; v_gene: TRBV7-2; abundance: -; CDR3nt: TGTGCCAGCAGCCCGCAGGGGGCGAGCACTGAAGCTTTCTTT; CDR3aa: CASSPQGASTEAFF
j_gene: TRBJ1-3; d_gene: -; v_gene: TRBV6-1; abundance: -; CDR3nt: TGTGCCAGCAGTTGGAGAGAGTCAGGCAACACCATATATTTT; CDR3aa: CASSWRESGNTIYF
j_gene: TRBJ2-7; d_gene: TRBD1; v_gene: TRBV20-1; abundance: many; CDR3nt: TGCAGTGCTCCGGGACAGGGCCTCTACGAGCAGTACTTC; CDR3aa: CSAPGQGLYEQYF
j_gene: TRBJ2-1; d_gene: -; v_gene: TRBV2; abundance: -; CDR3nt: TGTGCCAGCAGAGGGCCTAATGAGCAGTTCTTC; CDR3aa: CASRGPNEQFF
j_gene: TRBJ2-5; d_gene: -; v_gene: TRBV7-6; abundance: -; CDR3nt: TGTGCCAGCAGCCTAACTGGGGGTGGCCCAGGTACCCAGTACTTC; CDR3aa: CASSLTGGGPGTQYF
j_gene: TRBJ2-3; d_gene: -; v_gene: TRBV7-2; abundance: few; CDR3nt: TGTGCCAGCAGCTTAACAGAAGGCACAGATACGCAGTATTTT; CDR3aa: CASSLTEGTDTQYF
j_gene: TRBJ2-1; d_gene: TRBD2; v_gene: TRBV11-2; abundance: -; CDR3nt: TGTGCCAGCAGCTTAGATTCGAGCGGGGGTTCGCATGAGCAGTTCTTC; CDR3aa: CASSLDSSGGSHEQFF
j_gene: TRBJ2-3; d_gene: TRBD2; v_gene: TRBV10-3; abundance: few; CDR3nt: TGTGCCATCAGACTAGCGCACACAGATACGCAGTATTTT; CDR3aa: CAIRLAHTDTQYF
j_gene: TRBJ2-3; d_gene: -; v_gene: TRBV5-1; abundance: few; CDR3nt: TGCGCCAGCACCCTGCTTTATGAGGTAACGCAGTATTTT; CDR3aa: CASTLLYEVTQYF
j_gene: TRBJ2-1; d_gene: TRBD1; v_gene: TRBV18; abundance: -; CDR3nt: TGTGCCAGCTCACCTGGGACAGCAGGCTCCTACAATGAGCAGTTCTTC; CDR3aa: CASSPGTAGSYNEQFF
j_gene: TRBJ1-1; d_gene: -; v_gene: TRBV7-8; abundance: -; CDR3nt: TGTGCCGTAATCGGGGGGAGTGAAGCTTTCTTT; CDR3aa: CAVIGGSEAFF
j_gene: TRBJ1-2; d_gene: -; v_gene: TRBV5-1; abundance: -; CDR3nt: TGCGCCAGCAGCTTGGAGTTCGGAGGCTACACCTTC; CDR3aa: CASSLEFGGYTF
j_gene: TRBJ2-6; d_gene: TRBD1; v_gene: TRBV4-1; abundance: once; CDR3nt: TGCGCCAGCGCCGGGACAGGGGTTTCAGGGGCCAACGTCCTGACTTTC; CDR3aa: CASAGTGVSGANVLTF
j_gene: TRBJ1-2; d_gene: -; v_gene: TRBV14; abundance: once; CDR3nt: TGTGCCAGCAGCCAAGATCTCATAAGCGGCTACACCTTC; CDR3aa: CASSQDLISGYTF
j_gene: TRBJ2-3; d_gene: -; v_gene: TRBV9; abundance: -; CDR3nt: TGTGCCAGCAGCGTTGGGGGAGTGGGCACAGATACGCAGTATTTT; CDR3aa: CASSVGGVGTDTQYF
j_gene: TRBJ1-4; d_gene: -; v_gene: TRBV11-2; abundance: many; CDR3nt: TGTGCCAGCAGCTTAGGATTTTCTGAAAAACTGTTTTTT; CDR3aa: CASSLGFSEKLFF
j_gene: TRBJ2-2; d_gene: -; v_gene: TRBV24-1; abundance: -; CDR3nt: TGTGCCACCAGTGATCTACAAGGGAGAGGCACCGGGGAGCTGTTTTTT; CDR3aa: CATSDLQGRGTGELFF
j_gene: TRBJ1-6; d_gene: TRBD1; v_gene: TRBV30; abundance: once; CDR3nt: TGTGCCTGGAGTCTTGGACAGGGAGACTCACCCCTCCACTTT; CDR3aa: CAWSLGQGDSPLHF
j_gene: TRBJ1-2; d_gene: TRBD1; v_gene: TRBV5-1; abundance: many; CDR3nt: TGTGCCAGCAGTCCCCGACAGGGCTATGGCTACACCTTC; CDR3aa: CASSPRQGYGYTF
j_gene: TRBJ1-1; d_gene: -; v_gene: TRBV9; abundance: -; CDR3nt: TGTGCCAGCAGCGTCAGTCCCAACAGGAGGGGCACTGAAGCTTTCTTT; CDR3aa: CASSVSPNRRGTEAFF
j_gene: TRBJ1-3; d_gene: -; v_gene: TRBV6-2/TRBV6-3; abundance: -; CDR3nt: TGTGCCAGCAGTTACTCTCAGCGGGGCTTCTCTGGAAACACCATATATTTT; CDR3aa: CASSYSQRGFSGNTIYF
j_gene: TRBJ2-5; d_gene: TRBD2; v_gene: TRBV6-1; abundance: once; CDR3nt: TGTGCCAGCAGGCTAGCGGGAGGTTGGGAGACCCAGTACTTC; CDR3aa: CASRLAGGWETQYF
j_gene: TRBJ2-1; d_gene: -; v_gene: TRBV5-1; abundance: -; CDR3nt: TGCGCCAGCAGCTTGGACCGCCCTAAAGATGAGCAGTTCTTC; CDR3aa: CASSLDRPKDEQFF
j_gene: TRBJ2-7; d_gene: TRBD1; v_gene: TRBV7-2; abundance: many; CDR3nt: TGTGCCAGCAGCTTCAGACAGGGACCCTACGAGCAGTACTTC; CDR3aa: CASSFRQGPYEQYF